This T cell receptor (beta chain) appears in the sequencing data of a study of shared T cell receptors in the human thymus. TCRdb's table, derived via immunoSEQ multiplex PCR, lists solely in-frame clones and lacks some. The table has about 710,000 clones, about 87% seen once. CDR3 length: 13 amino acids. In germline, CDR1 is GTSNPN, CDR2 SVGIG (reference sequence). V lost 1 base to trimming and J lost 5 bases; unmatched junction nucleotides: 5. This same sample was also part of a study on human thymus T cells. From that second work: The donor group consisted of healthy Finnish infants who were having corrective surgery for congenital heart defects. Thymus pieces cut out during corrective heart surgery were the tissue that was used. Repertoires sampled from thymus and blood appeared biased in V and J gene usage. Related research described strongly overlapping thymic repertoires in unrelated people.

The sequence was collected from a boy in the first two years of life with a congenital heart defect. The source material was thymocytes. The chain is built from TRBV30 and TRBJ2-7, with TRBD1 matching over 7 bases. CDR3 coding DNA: TGTGCCTGGAGTGCCCCAACAGGGGACGAGCAGTACTTC. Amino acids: CAWSAPTGDEQYF.